Listed below are T cell receptor beta chains from one sample, sequenced in a study of shared T cell receptors in the human thymus. The assay was immunoSEQ multiplex PCR, and TCRdb's table has in-frame clones only and misses some. There are a few hundred thousand clones in the sample; around 95% occur only once, and 0.015% to 0.025% lies in the top ten. The sequenced sample consisted of thymocytes. The receptor set was obtained from a human donor. Each CDR3 is given with its conserved first and last residue. Fields, in order: D gene, clone size, J gene, V gene, CDR3 protein, CDR3 DNA. D genes are given only for firm matches. Some rows have no size entry. The others give once, few or many, or a class for an expanded clone.

D gene: TRBD2
clone size: NA
J gene: TRBJ2-3
V gene: TRBV19
CDR3 protein: CASSIELAGGYTDTQYF
CDR3 DNA: TGTGCCAGTAGTATAGAGCTAGCGGGAGGGTACACAGATACGCAGTATTTT

D gene: TRBD1
clone size: once
J gene: TRBJ2-7
V gene: TRBV5-4
CDR3 protein: CASSISPGQPYEQYF
CDR3 DNA: TGTGCCAGCAGCATTTCACCGGGACAGCCCTACGAGCAGTACTTC

D gene: NA
clone size: NA
J gene: TRBJ2-7
V gene: TRBV30
CDR3 protein: CAWSLTSTGEQYF
CDR3 DNA: TGTGCCTGGAGTTTAACTAGCACGGGCGAGCAGTACTTC

D gene: TRBD2
clone size: NA
J gene: TRBJ2-1
V gene: TRBV10-3
CDR3 protein: CAISKSGTKPNEQFF
CDR3 DNA: TGTGCCATCAGTAAAAGCGGGACCAAACCGAATGAGCAGTTCTTC

D gene: TRBD1
clone size: NA
J gene: TRBJ1-2
V gene: TRBV5-3
CDR3 protein: CAREAGRGLIKKYNDGASGYTF
CDR3 DNA: TGTGCCAGAGAGGCAGGCAGGGGGTTGATTAAAAAGTATAATGATGGGGCCTCTGGCTACACCTTC

D gene: TRBD1
clone size: NA
J gene: TRBJ1-5
V gene: TRBV30
CDR3 protein: CAWGSRTGEGQPQHF
CDR3 DNA: TGTGCCTGGGGTTCGAGGACAGGGGAAGGTCAGCCCCAGCATTTT

D gene: TRBD1
clone size: NA
J gene: TRBJ2-5
V gene: TRBV27
CDR3 protein: CASSQLTGERGETQYF
CDR3 DNA: TGTGCCAGCAGTCAATTGACAGGGGAGAGGGGAGAGACCCAGTACTTC

D gene: TRBD2
clone size: NA
J gene: TRBJ2-1
V gene: TRBV5-1
CDR3 protein: CASSSKRGEYNEQFF
CDR3 DNA: TGCGCCAGCAGCTCTAAGCGGGGGGAGTACAATGAGCAGTTCTTC

D gene: NA
clone size: NA
J gene: TRBJ1-2
V gene: TRBV9
CDR3 protein: CASSTHPGDYGYTF
CDR3 DNA: TGTGCCAGCAGCACCCATCCAGGGGACTATGGCTACACCTTC

D gene: NA
clone size: NA
J gene: TRBJ2-1
V gene: TRBV27
CDR3 protein: CASSVPGDEQFF
CDR3 DNA: TGTGCCAGCAGCGTACCGGGGGATGAGCAGTTCTTC

D gene: TRBD2
clone size: NA
J gene: TRBJ2-1
V gene: TRBV6-6
CDR3 protein: CASSLEREGRSEQFF
CDR3 DNA: TGTGCCAGCAGCTTGGAGCGGGAGGGCCGGAGTGAGCAGTTCTTC